This TCR beta chain was obtained from a study of T cell repertoires and Cas9 in healthy adults (dated by TCRdb to the late 2010s). In the study overall: Within the CD4 and CD8 compartments, SpCas9-reactive T cells were assessed for multi-effector potency, cytotoxicity and lineage determination. This study looked at whether people already carry T cell immunity to the Streptococcus pyogenes Cas9 nuclease (SpCas9), the enzyme used in CRISPR gene editing. Broader findings and caveats from the paper: SpCas9-reactive regulatory T cells were reported to mitigate proliferation and function of SpCas9-reactive effector T cells in vitro.

Healthy humans served as the donors. Libraries were made using the immunoSEQ multiplex PCR assay. Entries here come from immuneACCESS through TCRdb and include only in-frame sequences with V and J called. Some clones fail to appear in such tables; in the studies checked, an unresolved V gene covers under half of the shortfall, and the cause of the remainder is unknown. Within this sample are 20,000 to 25,000 clones, with roughly nine tenths of them counted one time only. The ten largest clones add up to roughly 0.7% of the sample. V is pared back by 0 bases and J by 7 bases, with 8 bases lying between the germline termini. Including the terminal cysteine and phenylalanine, the CDR3 comprises 14 residues. Only the CDR3 portion is preserved as DNA: 42 bases, with reading frame beginning at the first base. Reading the germline V gene gives CDR1 SGHRS and CDR2 YFSETQ. In the case of this clone: Which antigen it targets is not known. No much larger clone exists at a distance of one base, and base qualities are not known.

This sequence was found in a human donor in good health. The sequencing input was CD4+ effector T cells (CD127+, CD25-, CD137-, CD154-) from PBMCs; culture status not recorded. The sequence is built from TRBV5-1 and TRBJ1-6; the best D guess is TRBD1, with 6 bases matching. The DNA sequence is TGCGCCAGCAGCTTGGACAGGGAGAATTCACCCCTCCACTTT. Its protein is CASSLDRENSPLHF.